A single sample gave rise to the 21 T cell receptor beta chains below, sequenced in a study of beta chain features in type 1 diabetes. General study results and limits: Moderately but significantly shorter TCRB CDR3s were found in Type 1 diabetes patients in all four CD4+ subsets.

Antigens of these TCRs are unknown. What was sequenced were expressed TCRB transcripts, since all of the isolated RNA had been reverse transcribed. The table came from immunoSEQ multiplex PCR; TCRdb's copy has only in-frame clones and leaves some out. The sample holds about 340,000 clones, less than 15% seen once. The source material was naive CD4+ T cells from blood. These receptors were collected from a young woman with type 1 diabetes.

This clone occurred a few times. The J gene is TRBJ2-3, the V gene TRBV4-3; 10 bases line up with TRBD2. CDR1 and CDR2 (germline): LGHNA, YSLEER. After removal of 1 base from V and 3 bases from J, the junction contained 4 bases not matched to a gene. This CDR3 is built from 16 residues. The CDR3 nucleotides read TGCGCCAGCAGCCAAGTTCTAGCGGGAGTTACAGATACGCAGTATTTT. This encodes CASSQVLAGVTDTQYF.

The CDR3 protein is CASSLGTGYTEAFF. The DNA of the CDR3 is TGTGCCAGCAGCTTGGGGACAGGGTATACTGAAGCTTTCTTT. This sequence joins TRBV5-6 and TRBJ1-1, with 8 nucleotides matching TRBD1. V lost 0 bases to trimming and J lost 5 bases; unmatched junction nucleotides: 3. The CDR3 is 14 residues long. Germline CDR1 reads SGHDT; CDR2 reads YYEEEE.

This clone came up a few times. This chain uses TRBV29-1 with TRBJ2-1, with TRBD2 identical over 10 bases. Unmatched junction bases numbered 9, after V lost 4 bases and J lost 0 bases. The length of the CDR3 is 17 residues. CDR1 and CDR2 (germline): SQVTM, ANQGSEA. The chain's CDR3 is CSVALLAGKSSYNEQFF. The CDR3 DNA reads TGCAGCGTTGCCTTACTAGCGGGGAAGAGCTCCTACAATGAGCAGTTCTTC.

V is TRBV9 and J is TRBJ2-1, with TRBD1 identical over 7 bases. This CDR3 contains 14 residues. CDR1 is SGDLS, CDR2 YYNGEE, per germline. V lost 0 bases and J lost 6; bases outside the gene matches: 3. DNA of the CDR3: TGTGCCAGCAGCGTAGAGGGACAGTCCAATGAGCAGTTCTTC. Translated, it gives CASSVEGQSNEQFF.

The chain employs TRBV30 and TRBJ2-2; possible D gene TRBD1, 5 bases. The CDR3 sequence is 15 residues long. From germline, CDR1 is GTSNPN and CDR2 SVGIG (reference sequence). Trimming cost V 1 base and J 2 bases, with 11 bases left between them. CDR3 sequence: CAWSDQTVNTGELFF. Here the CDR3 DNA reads TGTGCCTGGAGTGACCAGACAGTAAACACCGGGGAGCTGTTTTTT.

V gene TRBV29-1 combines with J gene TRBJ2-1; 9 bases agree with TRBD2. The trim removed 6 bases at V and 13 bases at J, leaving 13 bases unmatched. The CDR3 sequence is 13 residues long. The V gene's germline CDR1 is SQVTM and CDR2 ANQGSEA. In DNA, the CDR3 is TGCAGCGTCTTAGGCCATAGCGGGAGTAAACAGTTCTTC. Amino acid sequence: CSVLGHSGSKQFF.

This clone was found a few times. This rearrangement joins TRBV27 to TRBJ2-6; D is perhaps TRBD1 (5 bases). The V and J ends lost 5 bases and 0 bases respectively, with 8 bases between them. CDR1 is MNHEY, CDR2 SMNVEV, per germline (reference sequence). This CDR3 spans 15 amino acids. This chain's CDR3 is CASSPRVSGANVLTF. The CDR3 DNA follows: TGTGCCAGCAGTCCCAGGGTCTCTGGGGCCAACGTCCTGACTTTC. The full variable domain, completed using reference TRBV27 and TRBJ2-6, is EAQVTQNPRYLITVTGKKLTVTCSQNMNHEYMSWYRQDPGLGLRQIYYSMNVEVTDKGDVPEGYKVSRKEKRNFPLILESPSPNQTSLYFCASSPRVSGANVLTFGAGSRLTVL.

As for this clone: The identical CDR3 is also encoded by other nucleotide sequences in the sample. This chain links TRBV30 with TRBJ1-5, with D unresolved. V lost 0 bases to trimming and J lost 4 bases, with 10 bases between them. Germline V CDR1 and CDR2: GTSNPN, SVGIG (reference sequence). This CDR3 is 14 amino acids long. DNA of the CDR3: TGTGCCTGGAGTGTAGGGCCGGGGAATCAGCCCCAGCATTTT. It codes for CAWSVGPGNQPQHF. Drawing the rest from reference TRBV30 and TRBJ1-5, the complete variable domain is SQTIHQWPATLVQPVGSPLSLECTVEGTSNPNLYWYRQAAGRGLQLLFYSVGIGQISSEVPQNLSASRPQDRQFILSSKKLLLSDSGFYLCAWSVGPGNQPQHFGDGTRLSIL.

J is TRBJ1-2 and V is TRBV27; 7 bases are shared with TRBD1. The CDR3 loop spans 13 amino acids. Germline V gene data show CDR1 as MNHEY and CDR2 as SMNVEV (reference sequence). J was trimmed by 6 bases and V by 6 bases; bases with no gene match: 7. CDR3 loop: CASSDRQGDGYTF. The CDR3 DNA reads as TGTGCCAGCAGCGACCGACAGGGAGATGGCTACACCTTC.

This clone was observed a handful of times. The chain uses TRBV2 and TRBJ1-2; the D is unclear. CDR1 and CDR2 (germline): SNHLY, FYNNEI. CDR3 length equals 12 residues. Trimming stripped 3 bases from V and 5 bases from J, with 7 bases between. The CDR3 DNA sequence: TGTGCCAGCAGTGAGCAGCGTTATGGCTACACCTTC. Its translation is CASSEQRYGYTF.

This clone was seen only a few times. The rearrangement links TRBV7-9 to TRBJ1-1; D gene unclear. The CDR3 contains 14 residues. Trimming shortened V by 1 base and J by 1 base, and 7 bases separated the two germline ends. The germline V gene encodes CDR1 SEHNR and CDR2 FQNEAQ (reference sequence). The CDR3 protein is CASSLGAQNTEAFF. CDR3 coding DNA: TGTGCCAGCAGCTTAGGAGCCCAGAACACTGAAGCTTTCTTT. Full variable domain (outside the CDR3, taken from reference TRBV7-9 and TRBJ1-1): DTGVSQNPRHKITKRGQNVTFRCDPISEHNRLYWYRQTLGQGPEFLTYFQNEAQLEKSRLLSDRFSAERPKGSFSTLEIQRTEQGDSAMYLCASSLGAQNTEAFFGQGTRLTVV.

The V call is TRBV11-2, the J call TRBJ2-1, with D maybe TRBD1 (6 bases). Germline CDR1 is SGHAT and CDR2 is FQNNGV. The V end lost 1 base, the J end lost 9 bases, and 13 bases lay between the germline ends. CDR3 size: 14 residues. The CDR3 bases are TGTGCCAGCAGCTTAGGTACAGGGCTGGGTGAGCAGTTCTTC. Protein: CASSLGTGLGEQFF.

The CDR3 nucleotides are TGTGCCAGCAGCTTTATAGCGGGAGTGGGGACAGATACGCAGTATTTT. This sequence encodes CASSFIAGVGTDTQYF. The chain recombines TRBV11-2 with TRBJ2-3; 9 nucleotides match TRBD2. CDR3 length equals 16 residues. J lost 3 bases, V lost 3 bases, and 7 bases had no gene match. Germline values: CDR1 SGHAT, CDR2 FQNNGV.

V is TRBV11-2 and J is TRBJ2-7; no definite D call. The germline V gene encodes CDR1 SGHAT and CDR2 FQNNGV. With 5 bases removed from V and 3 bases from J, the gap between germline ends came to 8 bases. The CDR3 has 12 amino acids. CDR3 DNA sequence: TGTGCCAGCAGCCCCGGGTTCTACGAGCAGTACTTC. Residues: CASSPGFYEQYF.

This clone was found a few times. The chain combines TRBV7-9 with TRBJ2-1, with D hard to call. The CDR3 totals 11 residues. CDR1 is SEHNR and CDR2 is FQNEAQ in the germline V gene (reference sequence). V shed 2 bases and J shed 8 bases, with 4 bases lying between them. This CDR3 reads CASSLQDEQFF. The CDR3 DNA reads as TGTGCCAGCAGCTTACAGGATGAGCAGTTCTTC.

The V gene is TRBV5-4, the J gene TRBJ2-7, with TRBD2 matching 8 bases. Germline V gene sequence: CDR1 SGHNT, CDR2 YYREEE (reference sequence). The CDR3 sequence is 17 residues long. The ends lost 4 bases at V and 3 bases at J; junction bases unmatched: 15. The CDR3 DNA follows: TGTGCCAGCAGCCGCTCGGGTAGCGGGATTGCATACTACGAGCAGTACTTC. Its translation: CASSRSGSGIAYYEQYF.

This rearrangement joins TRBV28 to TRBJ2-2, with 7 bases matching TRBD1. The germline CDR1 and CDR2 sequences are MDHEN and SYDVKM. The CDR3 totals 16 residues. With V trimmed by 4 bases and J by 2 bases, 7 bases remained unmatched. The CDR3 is CASSSPGQENTGELFF. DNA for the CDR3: TGTGCCAGCAGTTCCCCCGGACAGGAAAACACCGGGGAGCTGTTTTTT.

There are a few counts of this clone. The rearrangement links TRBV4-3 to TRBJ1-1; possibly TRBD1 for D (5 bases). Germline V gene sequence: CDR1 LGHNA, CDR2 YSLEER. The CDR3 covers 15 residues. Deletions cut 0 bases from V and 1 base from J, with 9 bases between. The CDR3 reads CASSQDGTGNTEAFF. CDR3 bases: TGCGCCAGCAGCCAAGATGGAACAGGGAACACTGAAGCTTTCTTT.

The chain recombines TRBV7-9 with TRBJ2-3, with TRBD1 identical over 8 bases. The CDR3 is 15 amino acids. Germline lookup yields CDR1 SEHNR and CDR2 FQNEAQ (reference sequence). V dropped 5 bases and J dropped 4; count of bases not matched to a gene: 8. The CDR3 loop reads CASSANRGASDTQYF. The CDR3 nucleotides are TGTGCCAGCAGCGCAAACAGGGGGGCCTCAGATACGCAGTATTTT.

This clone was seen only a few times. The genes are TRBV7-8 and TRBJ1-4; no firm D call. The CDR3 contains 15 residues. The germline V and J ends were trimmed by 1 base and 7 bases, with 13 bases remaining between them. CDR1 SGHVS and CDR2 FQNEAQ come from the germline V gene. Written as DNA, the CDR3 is TGTGCCAGCAGCTTAGTAGGGAGCTTTACTGAAAAACTGTTTTTT. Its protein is CASSLVGSFTEKLFF.

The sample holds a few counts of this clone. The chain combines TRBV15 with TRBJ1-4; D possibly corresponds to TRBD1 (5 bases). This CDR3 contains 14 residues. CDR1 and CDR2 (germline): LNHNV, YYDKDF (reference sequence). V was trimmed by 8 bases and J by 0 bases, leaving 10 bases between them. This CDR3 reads CATRQLATNEKLFF. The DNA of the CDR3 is TGTGCCACCCGACAGCTTGCAACTAATGAAAAACTGTTTTTT.